In its sample, the clone carrying this TCR beta chain was seen once. Antigen: not known. Using genomic DNA as the template, TCR beta VDJ and CDR3 profiling was carried out. TCRdb re-called the reads with MiXCR, one entry per CDR3 protein. Of 150,000 to 200,000 distinct CDR3 sequences listed, just under 65% are singletons. This CDR3 comprises 15 residues. The V and J ends lost 6 bases and 3 bases, in that order; junction bases with no gene match: 10. The germline CDR1 and CDR2 sequences are SQVTM and ANQGSEA. The entry originates in a study of CD8+CD57+ T cells in acquired aplastic anemia. Study-level findings and limits: Patients had under 30 CD8+ CDR3 sequences in common with controls (the shared set).

This sequence joins TRBV29-1 and TRBJ2-2; 7 bases agree with TRBD1. The receptor comes from a human donor in good health. Sequenced input: sorted CD4+, CD8+, or CD8+CD57+ T cells (not recorded which) from PBMCs. CDR3 amino acids: CSVDTTGSDTGELFF. CDR3 nucleotide sequence: TGCAGCGTGGACACGACAGGGTCGGACACCGGGGAGCTGTTTTTT.